A selection of T cell receptor beta chains follows, all from one sample in a study of CD8 T cells in Susac syndrome. Each CDR3 protein is one row after TCRdb ran MiXCR on the immunoSEQ multiplex PCR reads. The sample consists of around 130,000 distinct CDR3 sequences, 91% of them appearing once. The sequenced sample was CD8+ T cells from PBMCs. Every receptor here comes from a human donor with multiple sclerosis. The CDR3 runs from the conserved cysteine through the conserved F or W. Each record gives: V gene, D gene, J gene, clone size, CDR3 protein, CDR3 DNA. D genes are given only for firm matches. Size tells how often a clone was seen (once, few, many) or the class of an expanded clone, and some rows leave it out.

v_call: TRBV9; d_call: .; j_call: TRBJ2-2; clone_size: .; cdr3_aa: CASSVAPDREGYAGELFF; cdr3_nt: TGTGCCAGCAGCGTAGCTCCGGACAGGGAGGGTTATGCCGGGGAGCTGTTTTTT
v_call: TRBV29-1; d_call: .; j_call: TRBJ2-1; clone_size: .; cdr3_aa: CSVYGAVGFSEQFF; cdr3_nt: TGCAGCGTTTACGGGGCAGTCGGGTTTTCTGAGCAGTTCTTC
v_call: TRBV19; d_call: .; j_call: TRBJ2-3; clone_size: .; cdr3_aa: CASSMLSATDTQYF; cdr3_nt: TGTGCCAGTAGTATGCTGTCGGCGACAGATACGCAGTATTTT
v_call: TRBV4-1; d_call: TRBD1; j_call: TRBJ1-5; clone_size: .; cdr3_aa: CASSQEPADRVEQPQHF; cdr3_nt: TGCGCCAGCAGCCAAGAACCCGCGGACAGGGTTGAGCAGCCCCAGCATTTT
v_call: TRBV5-4; d_call: .; j_call: TRBJ2-3; clone_size: .; cdr3_aa: CASSLDLGPDTQYF; cdr3_nt: TGTGCCAGCAGCTTGGACTTGGGCCCCGATACGCAGTATTTT
v_call: TRBV4-3; d_call: .; j_call: TRBJ1-1; clone_size: once; cdr3_aa: CASSQGRFTEAFF; cdr3_nt: TGCGCCAGCAGCCAAGGGAGATTCACTGAAGCTTTCTTT
v_call: TRBV29-1; d_call: TRBD1; j_call: TRBJ2-7; clone_size: .; cdr3_aa: CSVRTGEVYEQYF; cdr3_nt: TGCAGCGTAAGGACAGGGGAGGTCTACGAGCAGTACTTC
v_call: TRBV15; d_call: .; j_call: TRBJ1-3; clone_size: .; cdr3_aa: CATSMEVQDDTIYF; cdr3_nt: TGTGCCACCAGCATGGAGGTCCAGGATGACACCATATATTTT
v_call: TRBV5-1; d_call: .; j_call: TRBJ1-1; clone_size: .; cdr3_aa: CASSLASMNTEAFF; cdr3_nt: TGCGCCAGCAGCTTGGCCTCGATGAACACTGAAGCTTTCTTT
v_call: TRBV5-4; d_call: .; j_call: TRBJ2-1; clone_size: .; cdr3_aa: CASSLPGAPYNEQFF; cdr3_nt: TGTGCCAGCAGCTTACCAGGGGCCCCATACAATGAGCAGTTCTTC
v_call: TRBV12-3/TRBV12-4; d_call: .; j_call: TRBJ1-1; clone_size: once; cdr3_aa: CASSLSGEAFF; cdr3_nt: TGTGCCAGCAGTTTGTCCGGAGAAGCTTTCTTT
v_call: TRBV25-1; d_call: .; j_call: TRBJ1-2; clone_size: .; cdr3_aa: CASSEMVGGYTF; cdr3_nt: TGTGCCAGCAGTGAAATGGTGGGCGGCTACACCTTC
v_call: TRBV23-1; d_call: .; j_call: TRBJ2-5; clone_size: .; cdr3_aa: CAHIPSVTGPTKETQYF; cdr3_nt: TGCGCCCATATTCCAAGTGTGACAGGACCAACTAAAGAGACCCAGTACTTC
v_call: TRBV28; d_call: .; j_call: TRBJ2-3; clone_size: .; cdr3_aa: CASSPQHEDTQYF; cdr3_nt: TGTGCCAGCAGTCCACAGCACGAAGATACGCAGTATTTT
v_call: TRBV20-1; d_call: TRBD2; j_call: TRBJ2-5; clone_size: .; cdr3_aa: CSALEVAGAFLETQYF; cdr3_nt: TGCAGTGCTCTCGAGGTAGCGGGAGCATTTTTGGAGACCCAGTACTTC
v_call: TRBV19; d_call: .; j_call: TRBJ1-5; clone_size: once; cdr3_aa: CASSIEGSQPQHF; cdr3_nt: TGTGCCAGTAGTATTGAGGGATCCCAGCCCCAGCATTTT
v_call: TRBV5-6; d_call: .; j_call: TRBJ2-7; clone_size: .; cdr3_aa: CASSPEARPSYEQYF; cdr3_nt: TGTGCCAGCAGCCCCGAGGCACGGCCGTCCTACGAGCAGTACTTC
v_call: TRBV12-3/TRBV12-4; d_call: .; j_call: TRBJ2-1; clone_size: once; cdr3_aa: CASSYETYNEQFF; cdr3_nt: TGTGCCAGCAGCTATGAGACCTACAATGAGCAGTTCTTC
v_call: TRBV6-1; d_call: TRBD2; j_call: TRBJ2-1; clone_size: .; cdr3_aa: CASAPGFNPGGEQFF; cdr3_nt: TGTGCCAGCGCCCCAGGGTTTAATCCGGGGGGTGAGCAGTTCTTC
v_call: TRBV7-8; d_call: .; j_call: TRBJ2-1; clone_size: .; cdr3_aa: CASSYGSSFNEQFF; cdr3_nt: TGTGCCAGCAGCTACGGGAGCAGTTTCAATGAGCAGTTCTTC
v_call: TRBV12-5; d_call: .; j_call: TRBJ1-1; clone_size: .; cdr3_aa: CASGKVAAEAFF; cdr3_nt: TGTGCTAGTGGAAAGGTAGCGGCTGAAGCTTTCTTT
v_call: TRBV19; d_call: .; j_call: TRBJ1-5; clone_size: .; cdr3_aa: CASSSGDWNQPQHF; cdr3_nt: TGTGCCAGTAGTTCAGGGGACTGGAATCAGCCCCAGCATTTT
v_call: TRBV19; d_call: TRBD1; j_call: TRBJ1-1; clone_size: .; cdr3_aa: CASFGTGEGTEAFF; cdr3_nt: TGTGCCAGTTTCGGGACAGGGGAGGGCACTGAAGCTTTCTTT
v_call: TRBV6-1; d_call: .; j_call: TRBJ2-2; clone_size: .; cdr3_aa: CASSELRSANTGELFF; cdr3_nt: TGTGCCAGCAGTGAACTAAGAAGCGCGAACACCGGGGAGCTGTTTTTT
v_call: TRBV20-1; d_call: .; j_call: TRBJ1-1; clone_size: .; cdr3_aa: CSARDLGAGTEAFF; cdr3_nt: TGCAGTGCTAGAGATTTGGGGGCCGGGACTGAAGCTTTCTTT
v_call: TRBV5-6; d_call: .; j_call: TRBJ1-2; clone_size: .; cdr3_aa: CASSLEGEYGYTF; cdr3_nt: TGTGCCAGCAGCTTGGAAGGAGAATATGGCTACACCTTC
v_call: TRBV4-3; d_call: .; j_call: TRBJ2-7; clone_size: .; cdr3_aa: CASSQDKNGPNEQYF; cdr3_nt: TGCGCCAGCAGCCAAGATAAGAACGGTCCCAACGAGCAGTACTTC
v_call: TRBV4-3; d_call: .; j_call: TRBJ2-5; clone_size: few; cdr3_aa: CASSQESDEAQETQYF; cdr3_nt: TGCGCCAGCAGCCAAGAGAGCGATGAGGCCCAAGAGACCCAGTACTTC
v_call: TRBV11-2; d_call: .; j_call: TRBJ2-3; clone_size: .; cdr3_aa: CASSLVRGRLADTQYF; cdr3_nt: TGTGCCAGCAGCTTAGTGCGTGGCCGATTGGCAGATACGCAGTATTTT
v_call: TRBV6-2/TRBV6-3; d_call: .; j_call: TRBJ1-2; clone_size: .; cdr3_aa: CASSHPGQGNYGYTF; cdr3_nt: TGTGCCAGCAGCCACCCCGGGCAGGGGAATTATGGCTACACCTTC
v_call: TRBV4-1; d_call: .; j_call: TRBJ1-1; clone_size: .; cdr3_aa: CASSQGGETEAFF; cdr3_nt: TGCGCCAGCAGCCAAGGTGGGGAGACTGAAGCTTTCTTT
v_call: TRBV29-1; d_call: TRBD2; j_call: TRBJ2-2; clone_size: .; cdr3_aa: CSVALAGTNTGELFF; cdr3_nt: TGCAGCGTTGCCTTAGCGGGGACGAACACCGGGGAGCTGTTTTTT
v_call: TRBV27; d_call: .; j_call: TRBJ1-2; clone_size: .; cdr3_aa: CASSPLPAANYGYTF; cdr3_nt: TGTGCCAGCAGTCCCCTCCCCGCGGCTAACTATGGCTACACCTTC
v_call: TRBV7-2; d_call: .; j_call: TRBJ2-7; clone_size: .; cdr3_aa: CASSLDIGSMYEQYF; cdr3_nt: TGTGCCAGCAGCTTAGATATCGGATCGATGTACGAGCAGTACTTC
v_call: TRBV7-2; d_call: TRBD2; j_call: TRBJ2-3; clone_size: .; cdr3_aa: CASSLVAGGADTQYF; cdr3_nt: TGTGCCAGCAGCTTAGTCGCGGGAGGAGCAGATACGCAGTATTTT
v_call: TRBV7-9; d_call: TRBD2; j_call: TRBJ2-1; clone_size: .; cdr3_aa: CASSSHTYTLADNEQFF; cdr3_nt: TGTGCCAGCAGCTCCCATACCTATACACTAGCGGACAATGAGCAGTTCTTC
v_call: TRBV27; d_call: .; j_call: TRBJ2-7; clone_size: .; cdr3_aa: CASRGVRLEQYF; cdr3_nt: TGTGCCAGCAGGGGGGTAAGGCTCGAGCAGTACTTC
v_call: TRBV30; d_call: TRBD2; j_call: TRBJ2-1; clone_size: .; cdr3_aa: CACGTSGSYNEQFF; cdr3_nt: TGTGCCTGTGGGACTAGCGGGTCCTACAATGAGCAGTTCTTC
v_call: TRBV19; d_call: TRBD2; j_call: TRBJ2-2; clone_size: .; cdr3_aa: CASSILREREGLFTGELFF; cdr3_nt: TGTGCCAGTAGTATTCTGCGGGAGCGGGAGGGCCTTTTTACCGGGGAGCTGTTTTTT
v_call: TRBV10-3; d_call: .; j_call: TRBJ2-5; clone_size: .; cdr3_aa: CAISDPILETQYF; cdr3_nt: TGTGCCATCAGTGACCCCATCCTCGAGACCCAGTACTTC